This TCR beta chain emerged from a study of B cell selection in AIRE deficiency. Study outcomes and limitations: Shared Treg sequences had shorter CDR3s, biased toward rearrangements with few non-templated insertions. Healthy donors alone shared 30% to 35% of 3,500 to 4,000 Treg sequences; patients alone around 8.5%.

The regulatory T cell sort gate was CD4+CD25hiCD127low/negative. CDR3 length: 12 residues. The V end was cut by 1 base, the J end by 0 bases, with 4 bases between. CDR1 and CDR2 (germline): SQVTM, ANQGSEA. The assay was immunoSEQ multiplex PCR, and TCRdb's table has in-frame clones only and misses some. Here the sample spans about 14,000 clones, 90% to 95% being singletons. Regarding this clone: Antigen unknown.

The sequence was collected from a human donor with AIRE deficiency. The chain carries TRBV29-1 and TRBJ2-7; no firm D call. The sample comprised Tregs sorted from PBMCs. The CDR3 protein is CSVEASSYEQYF. CDR3 nucleotide sequence: TGCAGCGTTGAAGCCAGCTCCTACGAGCAGTACTTC.